This T cell receptor (beta chain) is from a study of cytomegalovirus exposure and HLA in healthy donors. General observations from the study: In a later analysis, specific HLA alleles were associated with about 18,000 TCR beta sequences at a 0.05 false discovery rate.

60 Vbeta and 13 Jbeta primers were used in PCR. Repertoires were generated with immunoSEQ multiplex PCR, while TCRdb's copy carries only in-frame clones and drops some. This sample has under 110,000 clones; approximately 72% occur once, and the top ten carry 1.5% to 2%. As to this clone: Antigen: not known.

The CDR3 runs to 13 residues. Germline V CDR1 and CDR2: SGDLS, YYNGEE. The J segment lost 12 bases and the V segment lost 2 bases, leaving 7 bases of the junction unmatched. The V call is TRBV9, the J call TRBJ2-1; 8 nucleotides agree with TRBD2. Sequencing was performed on PBMCs. The origin of this receptor is a middle-aged woman in good health and CMV-seronegative. The CDR3 loop is CASSVGSGIPQFF. CDR3 DNA: TGTGCCAGCAGCGTCGGTAGCGGGATCCCGCAGTTCTTC.